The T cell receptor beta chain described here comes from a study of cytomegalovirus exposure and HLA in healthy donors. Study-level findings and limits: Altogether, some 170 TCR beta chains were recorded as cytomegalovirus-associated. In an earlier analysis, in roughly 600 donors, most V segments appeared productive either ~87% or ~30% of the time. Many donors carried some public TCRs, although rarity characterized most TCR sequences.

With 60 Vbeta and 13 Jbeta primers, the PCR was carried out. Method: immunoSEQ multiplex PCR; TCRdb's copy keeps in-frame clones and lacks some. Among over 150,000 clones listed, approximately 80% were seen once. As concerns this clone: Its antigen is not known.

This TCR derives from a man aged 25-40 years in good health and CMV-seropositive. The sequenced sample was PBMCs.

CDR3 sequence (DNA): TGCGCCAGCAGTCCAGGACAGGGGGCCTACGAGCAGTACTTC. This sequence encodes CASSPGQGAYEQYF. The rearrangement uses TRBV23-1 and TRBJ2-7, with TRBD1 matching 10 bases. TRBV23-1 is flagged as an ORF with uncertain function. The CDR3 is 14 amino acids. The junction had 2 bases not matched to a gene; V was cut back by 4 bases and J by 2 bases.